These 10 T cell receptor beta chains came from one sample sequenced in a study of T cells in women clearing cervical HPV infection. Assay used: immunoSEQ multiplex PCR; TCRdb lists only in-frame clones, some missing. Reported are some 43,000 clones; the ten largest clones contain about 0.94%. The sample comprised blood buffy coat. These receptors all stem from a woman aged 18 to 75 with a cervical HPV16 infection that either progressed to CIN3+ or cleared (not recorded which).

Comment on this clone: The CDR3 end is not reached by the read, which stops 3 residues before it; the germline J gene fills it in. This chain connects TRBV5-1 to TRBJ2-7; 8 bases are shared with TRBD1. The CDR3 loop spans 16 amino acids. Per germline, CDR1 SGHRS and CDR2 YFSETQ. After removal of 0 bases from V and 3 bases from J, the junction contained 8 bases not matched to a gene. The DNA read from the CDR3 is TGCGCCAGCAGCTTGGGTGCGACAGGGGCGATCTACGAG. Protein sequence: CASSLGATGAIYE. The CDR3 reads in full as CASSLGATGAIYEQYF.

On this clone: The observed sequence ends 3 residues before the CDR3 terminus, with the missing tail filled in from the germline J gene. This chain joins TRBV2 and TRBJ2-2, with 14 bases matching TRBD2. Losses at the gene ends were 7 bases for V and 1 base for J; bases not matched to a gene: 11. In germline, CDR1 is SNHLY, CDR2 FYNNEI. The CDR3 has 19 residues. The CDR3 sequence is CASTKRPGLAGENTGELFF. The part of the CDR3 DNA that was read is TGTGCCAGCACCAAACGACCGGGACTAGCGGGGGAGAACACCGGGGAG.

Concerning this clone itself: With the read ending 3 residues before the CDR3 end, the germline J gene is used to fill in that end. The V gene is TRBV5-1, the J gene TRBJ1-4, with a weak D call TRBD1 (6 bases). The CDR3 contains 17 residues. Germline V gene sequence: CDR1 SGHRS, CDR2 YFSETQ. Deletions cut 0 bases from V and 7 bases from J, with 19 bases between. CDR3 residues: CASSLASTGGGSEKLFF. The CDR3 bases that were read are TGCGCCAGCAGCTTGGCCTCAACCGGGGGGGGCAGTGAAAAA.

CDR3 bases read: TGTGCCAGCAGCGGGGGACGGATCTATAATTCACCC. As protein: CASSGGRIYNSP. The whole CDR3 protein reads CASSGGRIYNSPLHF. The J gene is TRBJ1-6, the V gene TRBV6-2 or TRBV6-3; D perhaps matches TRBD1 (5 bases). Read sequence stops 3 residues before the CDR3 end, and the germline J gene provides the missing end. Germline CDR1 and CDR2: MNHEY and SVGEGT. The CDR3 has 15 amino acids. The V and J ends lost 6 bases and 3 bases respectively, with 12 bases between them.

In the case of this clone: The observed sequence ends 3 residues before the CDR3 terminus, with the missing tail filled in from the germline J gene. V and J are TRBV20-1 and TRBJ1-4; 7 bases match TRBD1. V gave up 5 bases and J gave up 6 bases; unmatched junction bases: 6. Germline assignment: CDR1 DFQATT and CDR2 SNEGSKA (reference sequence). The CDR3 sequence is 13 residues long. The covered CDR3 bases are TGCAGTGCTCCCGACAGGGTTGATGAAAAA. The encoded protein is CSAPDRVDEK. The whole CDR3 is CSAPDRVDEKLFF.

About this clone: The read falls 3 residues short of the CDR3 end, and the missing part is taken from the germline J gene. The V gene is TRBV19, the J gene TRBJ1-2; TRBD1 might be the D (5 bases). Germline V gene sequence: CDR1 LNHDA, CDR2 SQIVND (reference sequence). The CDR3 is 15 amino acids. The CDR3 bases that were read are TGTGCCAGTAGTAGTGGATGGCCAGGGAACAATGAC. Translated, it gives CASSSGWPGNND. The complete CDR3 sequence is CASSSGWPGNNDYTF.

To note about this clone: Sequencing ends 3 residues short of the CDR3 end; the germline J gene provides the rest. The chain joins TRBV20-1 to TRBJ2-3, with 7 positions matching TRBD1. Germline assignment: CDR1 DFQATT and CDR2 SNEGSKA (reference sequence). The CDR3 has 15 residues. The sequenced part of the CDR3 DNA is TGCAGTGCTAGAGATCCATTGAGGGGGCAAGAGACG. Its protein is CSARDPLRGQET. The full CDR3 is CSARDPLRGQETQYF.

CDR3 residues: CASSGDRYNSPLFF. The sequenced part of the CDR3 DNA is TGTGCCAGCAGTGGGGACAGGTATAATTCACCG. This sequence joins TRBV2 and TRBJ2-2; 8 nucleotides match TRBD1. The observed sequence ends 3 residues before the CDR3 terminus, with the missing tail filled in from the germline J gene. Looked up from germline, CDR1 is SNHLY and CDR2 is FYNNEI. The CDR3 runs 14 residues. The variable domain in full, completed from reference TRBV2 and TRBJ2-2, reads EPEVTQTPSHQVTQMGQEVILRCVPISNHLYFYWYRQILGQKVEFLVSFYNNEISEKSEIFDDQFSVERPDGSNFTLKIRSTKLEDSAMYFCASSGDRYNSPLFFGEGSRLTVL.

Points on this clone: The observed sequence ends 3 residues before the CDR3 terminus, with the missing tail filled in from the germline J gene. The chain employs TRBV20-1 and TRBJ2-2; 8 bases map to TRBD1. The CDR3 contains 15 residues. The germline CDR1 and CDR2 sequences are DFQATT and SNEGSKA (reference sequence). The CDR3 loop reads CSARDQTGGDSPLFF. CDR3 bases read: TGCAGTGCTAGAGATCAAACAGGGGGAGATTCACCG.

Regarding this clone: Read sequence stops 3 residues before the CDR3 end, and the germline J gene provides the missing end. The rearrangement uses TRBV5-1 and TRBJ2-3, with 7 bases lining up with TRBD1. CDR3 size: 15 residues. Germline V gene data show CDR1 as SGHRS and CDR2 as YFSETQ. CDR3 DNA, as far as it was read: TGCGCCAGCAGCGTAGGGGGACAGTACCAAGAGACG. Its translation: CASSVGGQYQET. The CDR3 as a whole reads CASSVGGQYQETQYF.